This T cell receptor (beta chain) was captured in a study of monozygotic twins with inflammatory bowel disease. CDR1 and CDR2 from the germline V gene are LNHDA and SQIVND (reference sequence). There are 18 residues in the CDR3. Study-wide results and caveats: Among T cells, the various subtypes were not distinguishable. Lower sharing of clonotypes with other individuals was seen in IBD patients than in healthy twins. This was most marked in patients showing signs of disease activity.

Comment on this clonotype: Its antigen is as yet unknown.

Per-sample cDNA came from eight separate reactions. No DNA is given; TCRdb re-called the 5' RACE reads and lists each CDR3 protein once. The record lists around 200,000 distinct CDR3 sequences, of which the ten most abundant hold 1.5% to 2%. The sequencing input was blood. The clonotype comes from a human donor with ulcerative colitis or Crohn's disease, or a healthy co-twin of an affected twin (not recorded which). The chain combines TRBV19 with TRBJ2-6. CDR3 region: CASSFRTIWALGANVLTF.